Listed below are T cell receptor beta chains from one sample, sequenced in a study of blood T cell repertoires in COVID-19. Sequencing used immunoSEQ multiplex PCR; TCRdb keeps in-frame clones, though not all of them. The data contain 200,000 or so clones, about 80% of them singletons. The sample consisted of PBMCs or T cells enriched from blood (not recorded which). Every receptor here comes from a man aged 40-49 years who had recovered from COVID-19. Each CDR3 is given with its conserved first and last residue. Fields, in order: D gene, V gene, clone size, J gene, CDR3 protein, CDR3 DNA. The D gene is left open where the match is weak. The listing skips clone size in some rows; elsewhere it reads once, few, many or a size class.

d_call: -
v_call: TRBV7-3
clone_size: -
j_call: TRBJ2-2
cdr3_aa: CASSSSGETGELFF
cdr3_nt: TGTGCCAGCAGCTCCTCAGGGGAAACCGGGGAGCTGTTTTTT

d_call: -
v_call: TRBV3-1/TRBV3-2
clone_size: -
j_call: TRBJ1-1
cdr3_aa: CASSHTRSEAFF
cdr3_nt: TGTGCCAGCAGCCATACACGCTCTGAAGCTTTCTTT

d_call: TRBD2
v_call: TRBV5-6
clone_size: -
j_call: TRBJ2-5
cdr3_aa: CASSWEGPTQETQYF
cdr3_nt: TGTGCCAGCAGCTGGGAGGGACCGACGCAAGAGACCCAGTACTTC

d_call: -
v_call: TRBV28
clone_size: -
j_call: TRBJ1-1
cdr3_aa: CASSFWQEAFF
cdr3_nt: TGTGCCAGCAGTTTCTGGCAAGAAGCTTTCTTT

d_call: -
v_call: TRBV7-2
clone_size: once
j_call: TRBJ1-1
cdr3_aa: CASSGGPFMNTEAFF
cdr3_nt: TGTGCCAGCAGCGGGGGCCCTTTCATGAACACTGAAGCTTTCTTT

d_call: TRBD1
v_call: TRBV3-1/TRBV3-2
clone_size: -
j_call: TRBJ2-1
cdr3_aa: CASSQGTGTGGNEQFF
cdr3_nt: TGTGCCAGCAGCCAAGGAACCGGGACAGGGGGAAATGAGCAGTTCTTC

d_call: TRBD1
v_call: TRBV20-1
clone_size: few
j_call: TRBJ1-5
cdr3_aa: CSASRTGGRSQHF
cdr3_nt: TGCAGTGCTAGTAGGACAGGGGGAAGGTCCCAGCATTTT

d_call: TRBD2
v_call: TRBV28
clone_size: -
j_call: TRBJ2-3
cdr3_aa: CASSLILTSGAGADTQYF
cdr3_nt: TGTGCCAGCAGTTTAATCTTGACTAGCGGGGCGGGCGCAGATACGCAGTATTTT

d_call: TRBD1
v_call: TRBV4-1
clone_size: few
j_call: TRBJ1-6
cdr3_aa: CASSPLPGQGGYNSPLHF
cdr3_nt: TGCGCCAGCAGCCCCTTGCCGGGACAGGGGGGATATAATTCACCCCTCCACTTT

d_call: TRBD1
v_call: TRBV11-1
clone_size: -
j_call: TRBJ2-4
cdr3_aa: CASSLPGGHIQYF
cdr3_nt: TGTGCCAGCAGCTTGCCAGGGGGCCACATTCAGTACTTC

d_call: -
v_call: TRBV10-2
clone_size: -
j_call: TRBJ2-1
cdr3_aa: CAISLAGYSYNEQFF
cdr3_nt: TGCGCCATATCCTTGGCGGGGTACTCCTACAATGAGCAGTTCTTC

d_call: TRBD1
v_call: TRBV6-5
clone_size: -
j_call: TRBJ1-5
cdr3_aa: CASRPGQDHQPQHF
cdr3_nt: TGTGCCAGCAGACCCGGACAGGACCATCAGCCCCAGCATTTT

d_call: -
v_call: TRBV25-1
clone_size: -
j_call: TRBJ1-3
cdr3_aa: CASSAGSGNTIYF
cdr3_nt: TGTGCCAGCAGTGCGGGTTCAGGAAACACCATATATTTT

d_call: TRBD1
v_call: TRBV6-4
clone_size: -
j_call: TRBJ2-1
cdr3_aa: CASSVGTATYNEQFF
cdr3_nt: TGTGCCAGCAGTGTAGGGACAGCCACTTACAATGAGCAGTTCTTC

d_call: TRBD1
v_call: TRBV6-1
clone_size: few
j_call: TRBJ1-1
cdr3_aa: CASSEVNRDRALRTDTEAFF
cdr3_nt: TGTGCCAGCAGTGAAGTTAATCGGGACAGGGCTCTCCGAACTGACACTGAAGCTTTCTTT

d_call: -
v_call: TRBV7-2
clone_size: -
j_call: TRBJ1-2
cdr3_aa: CASSLDRDHYGYTF
cdr3_nt: TGTGCCAGCAGCTTAGACAGGGATCACTATGGCTACACCTTC

d_call: TRBD1
v_call: TRBV18
clone_size: -
j_call: TRBJ1-5
cdr3_aa: CASQRDRGSNQPQHF
cdr3_nt: TGTGCCAGCCAGAGGGACAGGGGGTCAAATCAGCCCCAGCATTTT

d_call: -
v_call: TRBV5-4
clone_size: -
j_call: TRBJ1-1
cdr3_aa: CASTAGVRAEAFF
cdr3_nt: TGTGCCAGCACCGCAGGGGTTAGGGCTGAAGCTTTCTTT

d_call: -
v_call: TRBV18
clone_size: -
j_call: TRBJ1-5
cdr3_aa: CASSPGNQPQHF
cdr3_nt: TGTGCCAGCTCCCCCGGCAATCAGCCCCAGCATTTT

d_call: TRBD1
v_call: TRBV2
clone_size: -
j_call: TRBJ2-2
cdr3_aa: CASTGQARTGELFF
cdr3_nt: TGTGCCAGCACCGGACAGGCGAGGACCGGGGAGCTGTTTTTT

d_call: -
v_call: TRBV18
clone_size: -
j_call: TRBJ2-6
cdr3_aa: CASSPERSGANVLTF
cdr3_nt: TGTGCCAGCTCACCAGAGAGGTCTGGGGCCAACGTCCTGACTTTC

d_call: -
v_call: TRBV28
clone_size: -
j_call: TRBJ2-5
cdr3_aa: CASSLGGTEETQYF
cdr3_nt: TGTGCCAGCAGCTTAGGGGGGACAGAAGAGACCCAGTACTTC

d_call: -
v_call: TRBV5-1
clone_size: -
j_call: TRBJ1-2
cdr3_aa: CASSLEGTHGYTF
cdr3_nt: TGCGCCAGCAGCTTGGAAGGGACACATGGCTACACCTTC

d_call: TRBD2
v_call: TRBV14
clone_size: -
j_call: TRBJ2-4
cdr3_aa: CASSQDWSTSGGAKGKNIQYF
cdr3_nt: TGTGCCAGCAGCCAAGATTGGTCGACTAGCGGGGGGGCCAAGGGCAAAAACATTCAGTACTTC

d_call: TRBD1
v_call: TRBV5-1
clone_size: -
j_call: TRBJ1-1
cdr3_aa: CASSPGQGDTEAFF
cdr3_nt: TGCGCCAGCAGCCCAGGACAGGGGGACACTGAAGCTTTCTTT

d_call: -
v_call: TRBV18
clone_size: -
j_call: TRBJ1-5
cdr3_aa: CASSPPNRAGQPQHF
cdr3_nt: TGTGCCAGCTCACCACCGAACAGGGCCGGTCAGCCCCAGCATTTT

d_call: TRBD1
v_call: TRBV30
clone_size: -
j_call: TRBJ1-1
cdr3_aa: CAWSDKAGGKTEAFF
cdr3_nt: TGTGCCTGGAGTGATAAAGCAGGGGGGAAAACTGAAGCTTTCTTT

d_call: -
v_call: TRBV7-9
clone_size: -
j_call: TRBJ1-1
cdr3_aa: CASRHTDTHTEAFF
cdr3_nt: TGTGCCAGCAGACACACAGATACCCACACTGAAGCTTTCTTT

d_call: -
v_call: TRBV7-6
clone_size: few
j_call: TRBJ2-1
cdr3_aa: CASSFYGSSYNEQFF
cdr3_nt: TGTGCCAGCAGCTTCTATGGGAGCTCCTACAATGAGCAGTTCTTC

d_call: -
v_call: TRBV20-1
clone_size: -
j_call: TRBJ2-5
cdr3_aa: CSASISGSRETQYF
cdr3_nt: TGCAGTGCTAGTATCTCGGGAAGTCGAGAGACCCAGTACTTC

d_call: -
v_call: TRBV3-1/TRBV3-2
clone_size: -
j_call: TRBJ1-5
cdr3_aa: CASSQQPGNNQPQHF
cdr3_nt: TGTGCCAGCAGCCAACAACCGGGAAACAATCAGCCCCAGCATTTT

d_call: TRBD1
v_call: TRBV3-1/TRBV3-2
clone_size: few
j_call: TRBJ1-2
cdr3_aa: CASSPGRTGVYGYTF
cdr3_nt: TGTGCCAGCAGCCCGGGGAGGACAGGGGTCTATGGCTACACCTTC

d_call: TRBD1
v_call: TRBV12-5
clone_size: -
j_call: TRBJ1-1
cdr3_aa: CASGFWTGGNVSTEAFF
cdr3_nt: TGTGCTAGTGGTTTCTGGACAGGGGGCAATGTCAGTACTGAAGCTTTCTTT

d_call: -
v_call: TRBV7-9
clone_size: -
j_call: TRBJ1-1
cdr3_aa: CASSPGQKNTEAFF
cdr3_nt: TGTGCCAGCAGCCCGGGACAAAAGAACACTGAAGCTTTCTTT

d_call: -
v_call: TRBV11-2
clone_size: -
j_call: TRBJ1-4
cdr3_aa: CASSYGDGEKLFF
cdr3_nt: TGTGCCAGCAGCTACGGAGATGGGGAAAAACTGTTTTTT

d_call: TRBD1
v_call: TRBV5-1
clone_size: -
j_call: TRBJ1-1
cdr3_aa: CASSLTGAFFTEAFF
cdr3_nt: TGCGCCAGCAGCTTGACAGGGGCGTTTTTTACTGAAGCTTTCTTT

d_call: TRBD2
v_call: TRBV7-6
clone_size: once
j_call: TRBJ2-1
cdr3_aa: CASRLTSGGALNEQFF
cdr3_nt: TGTGCCAGCAGACTTACTAGCGGGGGGGCCTTAAATGAGCAGTTCTTC

d_call: TRBD1
v_call: TRBV5-1
clone_size: -
j_call: TRBJ1-2
cdr3_aa: CASTPYGTDYGYTF
cdr3_nt: TGCGCCAGCACCCCCTACGGGACAGACTATGGCTACACCTTC

d_call: TRBD1
v_call: TRBV6-6
clone_size: -
j_call: TRBJ1-2
cdr3_aa: CASRPQGGPSNYGYTF
cdr3_nt: TGTGCCAGCAGGCCCCAGGGGGGACCGTCTAACTATGGCTACACCTTC

d_call: TRBD1
v_call: TRBV6-5
clone_size: -
j_call: TRBJ1-1
cdr3_aa: CASSQTGSTEAFF
cdr3_nt: TGTGCCAGCAGCCAGACAGGGTCGACTGAAGCTTTCTTT

d_call: -
v_call: TRBV7-2
clone_size: -
j_call: TRBJ1-3
cdr3_aa: CASSPQPTGNSGNTIYF
cdr3_nt: TGTGCCAGCAGCCCTCAACCGACAGGCAACTCTGGAAACACCATATATTTT

d_call: -
v_call: TRBV6-6
clone_size: -
j_call: TRBJ1-5
cdr3_aa: CASSYENRYSNQPQHF
cdr3_nt: TGTGCCAGCAGTTACGAAAACAGGTATAGCAATCAGCCCCAGCATTTT

d_call: -
v_call: TRBV19
clone_size: -
j_call: TRBJ2-7
cdr3_aa: CASSQGSSYEQYF
cdr3_nt: TGTGCCAGTAGTCAGGGTAGCTCCTACGAGCAGTACTTC

d_call: -
v_call: TRBV2
clone_size: -
j_call: TRBJ1-2
cdr3_aa: CASSPRVEGYGYTF
cdr3_nt: TGTGCCAGCAGTCCAAGGGTCGAGGGTTATGGTTACACCTTC

d_call: -
v_call: TRBV4-1
clone_size: -
j_call: TRBJ1-2
cdr3_aa: CASRQNRDEGYGYTF
cdr3_nt: TGCGCCAGCAGACAGAACAGGGACGAAGGCTATGGCTACACCTTC

d_call: -
v_call: TRBV11-2
clone_size: once
j_call: TRBJ1-1
cdr3_aa: CASSFNLMNTEAFF
cdr3_nt: TGTGCCAGCAGCTTCAACCTAATGAACACTGAAGCTTTCTTT

d_call: TRBD1
v_call: TRBV19
clone_size: -
j_call: TRBJ2-3
cdr3_aa: CASSPGGWGTDTQYF
cdr3_nt: TGTGCCAGTAGTCCAGGGGGCTGGGGCACAGATACGCAGTATTTT

d_call: -
v_call: TRBV5-6
clone_size: -
j_call: TRBJ2-7
cdr3_aa: CASSPPGQNEQYF
cdr3_nt: TGTGCCAGCAGCCCTCCCGGACAGAACGAGCAGTACTTC

d_call: TRBD2
v_call: TRBV24-1
clone_size: -
j_call: TRBJ2-6
cdr3_aa: CATSPRTGRFAGANVLTF
cdr3_nt: TGTGCCACCAGTCCCCGGACCGGGAGGTTCGCTGGGGCCAACGTCCTGACTTTC

d_call: -
v_call: TRBV18
clone_size: -
j_call: TRBJ1-1
cdr3_aa: CASRRQDNTEAFF
cdr3_nt: TGTGCCAGCCGAAGACAGGACAACACTGAAGCTTTCTTT

d_call: TRBD2
v_call: TRBV4-3
clone_size: few
j_call: TRBJ2-2
cdr3_aa: CASSQESSSGGRPGTGELFF
cdr3_nt: TGCGCCAGCAGCCAAGAAAGCTCCAGCGGGGGCCGACCGGGGACCGGGGAGCTGTTTTTT

d_call: -
v_call: TRBV28
clone_size: few
j_call: TRBJ1-1
cdr3_aa: CASSLSPQEAFF
cdr3_nt: TGTGCCAGCAGTTTATCCCCACAGGAAGCTTTCTTT

d_call: TRBD1
v_call: TRBV5-1
clone_size: -
j_call: TRBJ2-7
cdr3_aa: CASSLGTGPFYEQYF
cdr3_nt: TGCGCCAGCAGCCTCGGGACAGGACCTTTCTACGAGCAGTACTTC

d_call: TRBD1
v_call: TRBV10-1
clone_size: -
j_call: TRBJ1-1
cdr3_aa: CASSDRTGMNTEAFF
cdr3_nt: TGCGCCAGCAGTGACCGGACAGGTATGAACACTGAAGCTTTCTTT

d_call: TRBD2
v_call: TRBV5-4
clone_size: -
j_call: TRBJ2-1
cdr3_aa: CASSVSGGAYNEQFF
cdr3_nt: TGTGCCAGCAGTGTTAGCGGGGGGGCCTACAATGAGCAGTTCTTC

d_call: TRBD1
v_call: TRBV9
clone_size: -
j_call: TRBJ2-1
cdr3_aa: CASSVDEDRVREQFF
cdr3_nt: TGTGCCAGCAGCGTAGACGAGGACAGGGTAAGGGAGCAGTTCTTC

d_call: -
v_call: TRBV9
clone_size: once
j_call: TRBJ1-1
cdr3_aa: CASSQGGRDTEAFF
cdr3_nt: TGTGCCAGCAGCCAGGGCGGGAGGGACACTGAAGCTTTCTTT

d_call: -
v_call: TRBV30
clone_size: -
j_call: TRBJ1-1
cdr3_aa: CAVYRELRTEAFF
cdr3_nt: TGTGCCGTGTACAGGGAATTGAGGACTGAAGCTTTCTTT

d_call: -
v_call: TRBV6-5
clone_size: -
j_call: TRBJ2-3
cdr3_aa: CASSHRGWDTQYF
cdr3_nt: TGTGCCAGCAGTCACCGGGGTTGGGATACGCAGTATTTT